The T cell receptor (beta chain) described here comes from a study of cytomegalovirus exposure and HLA in healthy donors. The CDR3 consists of 18 residues. V trimming: 0 bases; J trimming: 4 bases; junction bases outside the gene matches: 11. Germline V gene lookup returns CDR1 LNHDA and CDR2 SQIVND (reference sequence). With regard to this clone: Its target is not known.

Broader study findings: Later work found most CMV-associated TCR beta chains apparently HLA-restricted.

Primers for the PCR totalled 60 Vbeta and 13 Jbeta. Libraries were prepared by immunoSEQ multiplex PCR; TCRdb keeps only in-frame clonotypes and omits some of them. The data show around 130,000 clones, roughly three fifths seen once. The sequenced material came from PBMCs. This clonotype was obtained from a woman aged 55-75 years in good health and CMV-seronegative. The chain combines TRBV19 with TRBJ2-1; 8 nucleotides line up with TRBD2. CDR3 sequence reads: CASSIELTLAGSYNEQFF. The CDR3 DNA sequence: TGTGCCAGTAGTATAGAGCTAACTCTAGCGGGCTCTTACAATGAGCAGTTCTTC.